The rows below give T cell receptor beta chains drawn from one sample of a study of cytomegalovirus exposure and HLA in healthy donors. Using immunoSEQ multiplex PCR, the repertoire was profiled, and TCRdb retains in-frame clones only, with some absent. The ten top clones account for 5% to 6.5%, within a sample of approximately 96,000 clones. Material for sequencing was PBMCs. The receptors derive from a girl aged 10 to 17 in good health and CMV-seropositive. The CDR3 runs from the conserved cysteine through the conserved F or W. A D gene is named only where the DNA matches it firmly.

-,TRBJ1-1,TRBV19,CASNGQGWGTEAFF,TGTGCCAGTAATGGGCAGGGTTGGGGCACTGAAGCTTTCTTT
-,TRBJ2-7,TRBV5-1,CASSLDAAYEQYF,TGCGCCAGCAGCTTGGACGCAGCCTACGAGCAGTACTTC
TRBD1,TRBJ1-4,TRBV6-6,CASRDRQGGEKLFF,TGTGCCAGCAGGGACAGGCAAGGAGGTGAAAAACTGTTTTTT
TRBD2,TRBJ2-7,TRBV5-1,CASSGTSGNYEQYF,TGCGCCAGCAGCGGGACTAGCGGGAACTACGAGCAGTACTTC
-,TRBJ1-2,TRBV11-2,CASSLVQANYGYTF,TGTGCCAGCAGCTTAGTGCAGGCTAACTATGGCTACACCTTC
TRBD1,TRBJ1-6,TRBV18,CASSSGQGNSPLHF,TGTGCCAGCTCATCGGGACAGGGTAATTCACCCCTCCACTTT
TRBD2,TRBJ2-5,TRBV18,CASSPRQLAGNQETQYF,TGTGCCAGCTCACCACGTCAACTAGCGGGGAACCAAGAGACCCAGTACTTC
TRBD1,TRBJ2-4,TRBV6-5,CASRRTGAKGIQYF,TGTGCCAGCCGGCGGACAGGGGCCAAGGGAATTCAGTACTTC
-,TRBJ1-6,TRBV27,CASRTGLNSPLHF,TGTGCCAGCAGGACAGGACTTAATTCACCCCTCCACTTT
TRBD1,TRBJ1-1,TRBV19,CASSGTGGPEAFF,TGTGCCAGTAGCGGGACAGGGGGACCTGAAGCTTTCTTT
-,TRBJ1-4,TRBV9,CASSATDNEKLFF,TGTGCCAGCAGCGCGACAGATAATGAAAAACTGTTTTTT
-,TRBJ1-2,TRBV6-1,CASREKGGAGYTF,TGTGCCAGCAGGGAGAAGGGGGGGGCTGGCTACACCTTC
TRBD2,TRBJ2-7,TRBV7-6,CASSHPGGEQYF,TGTGCCAGCAGCCACCCGGGGGGGGAGCAGTACTTC
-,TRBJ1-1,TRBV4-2,CASSQDPVNTEAFF,TGTGCCAGCAGCCAAGATCCCGTGAACACTGAAGCTTTCTTT
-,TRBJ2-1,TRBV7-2,CASSLASLDYNEQFF,TGTGCCAGCAGCTTAGCATCCCTAGACTACAATGAGCAGTTCTTC
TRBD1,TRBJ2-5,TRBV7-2,CASSLGLTGLGETQYF,TGTGCCAGCAGCTTAGGACTGACAGGGCTGGGAGAGACCCAGTACTTC
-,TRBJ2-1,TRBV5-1,CASSFLSPNSGDEQFF,TGCGCCAGCAGCTTCCTCTCCCCGAACTCAGGCGATGAGCAGTTCTTC
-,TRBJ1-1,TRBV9,CASSVTADYTEAFF,TGTGCCAGCAGCGTTACTGCGGACTACACTGAAGCTTTCTTT
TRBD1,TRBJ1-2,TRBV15,CATSTRTGSAYGYTF,TGTGCCACCAGCACCCGGACAGGGTCAGCCTATGGCTACACCTTC
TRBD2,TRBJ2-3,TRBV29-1,CSVSGGVSDTQYF,TGCAGCGTAAGCGGGGGGGTTTCAGATACGCAGTATTTT
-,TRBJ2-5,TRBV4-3,CASSHSTQYQETQYF,TGCGCCAGCAGCCACTCGACACAATACCAAGAGACCCAGTACTTC
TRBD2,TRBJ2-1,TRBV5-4,CASSLGVTSGAYNEQFF,TGTGCCAGCAGCTTGGGCGTGACTAGCGGGGCCTACAATGAGCAGTTCTTC
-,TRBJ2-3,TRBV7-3,CASSRDRLTGGFTDTQYF,TGTGCCAGCAGCCGCGACCGACTTACGGGTGGGTTTACAGATACGCAGTATTTT
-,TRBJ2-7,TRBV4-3,CASSQDLFAGDWSFEQYF,TGCGCCAGCAGCCAAGATTTGTTTGCCGGGGATTGGTCTTTCGAGCAGTACTTC
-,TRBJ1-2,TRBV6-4,CASSDYPGAAYGYTF,TGTGCCAGCAGTGACTACCCTGGGGCAGCGTATGGCTACACCTTC
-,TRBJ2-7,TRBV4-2,CASSQATETYEQYF,TGTGCCAGCAGCCAAGCAACAGAAACCTACGAGCAGTACTTC
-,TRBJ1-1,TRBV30,CAWSVLRRDKAFF,TGTGCCTGGAGTGTACTTCGGAGAGATAAAGCTTTCTTT
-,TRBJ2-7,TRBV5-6,CASSFFQDYEQYF,TGTGCCAGCAGCTTTTTCCAGGACTACGAGCAGTACTTC
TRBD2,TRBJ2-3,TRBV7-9,CASSMGLAGADTQYF,TGTGCCAGCAGCATGGGACTAGCGGGGGCGGATACGCAGTATTTT
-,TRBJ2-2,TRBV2,CASSNRELNTGELFF,TGTGCCAGCAGCAACAGGGAATTGAACACCGGGGAGCTGTTTTTT
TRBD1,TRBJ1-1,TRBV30,CALDRSRNTEAFF,TGTGCCTTGGACAGGTCACGGAACACTGAAGCTTTCTTT
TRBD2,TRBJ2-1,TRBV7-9,CASSFLAGVPNEQFF,TGTGCCAGCAGCTTCCTAGCGGGGGTTCCCAATGAGCAGTTCTTC
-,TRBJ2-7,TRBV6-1,CASSEGPWAGLITEQYF,TGTGCCAGCAGTGAAGGACCGTGGGCAGGGCTAATTACCGAGCAGTACTTC
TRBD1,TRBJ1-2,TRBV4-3,CASSKRDRVDGYTF,TGCGCCAGCAGCAAAAGGGACAGGGTGGATGGCTACACCTTC
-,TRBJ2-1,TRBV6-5,CASSYAGVEQFF,TGTGCCAGCAGTTACGCCGGGGTCGAGCAGTTCTTC
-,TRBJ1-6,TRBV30,CAWSEGSDSPLHF,TGTGCCTGGAGTGAGGGGTCAGATTCACCCCTCCACTTT
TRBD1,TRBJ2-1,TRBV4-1,CASSHGNPGQGLEQFF,TGCGCCAGCAGCCACGGGAATCCGGGACAGGGCTTAGAGCAGTTCTTC
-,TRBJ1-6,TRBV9,CASSVEQGSSPLHF,TGTGCCAGCAGCGTAGAACAGGGTAGTTCACCCCTCCACTTT
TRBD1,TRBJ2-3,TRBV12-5,CASGNNGQASRRWVWTDTQYF,TGTGCTAGTGGAAATAACGGACAGGCCTCGAGGCGGTGGGTTTGGACAGATACGCAGTATTTT
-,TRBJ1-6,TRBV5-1,CASSPGGSSYNSPLHF,TGCGCCAGCAGCCCGGGAGGGAGCTCCTATAATTCACCCCTCCACTTT
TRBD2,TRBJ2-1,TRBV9,CASSVVGTTNEQFF,TGTGCCAGCAGCGTAGTGGGGACTACAAATGAGCAGTTCTTC
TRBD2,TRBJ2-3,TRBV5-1,CASRGIAGESTDTQYF,TGCGCCAGTCGGGGGATAGCGGGAGAAAGCACAGATACGCAGTATTTT
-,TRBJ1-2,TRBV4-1,CASSQGRGAQGYTF,TGCGCCAGCAGCCAAGGTCGGGGGGCGCAGGGCTACACCTTC
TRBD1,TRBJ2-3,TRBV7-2,CASSLRAGGGTDTQYF,TGTGCCAGCAGCTTAAGGGCAGGGGGAGGCACAGATACGCAGTATTTT
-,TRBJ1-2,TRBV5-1,CASSLNGGRRGYTF,TGCGCCAGCAGCTTGAACGGGGGGCGAAGAGGCTACACCTTC
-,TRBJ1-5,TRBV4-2,CASSQGGGQPQHF,TGTGCCAGCAGCCAAGGGGGGGGACAGCCCCAGCATTTT
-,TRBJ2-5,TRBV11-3,CASTGVTGLGETQYF,TGTGCCAGCACCGGAGTCACAGGGCTGGGGGAGACCCAGTACTTC
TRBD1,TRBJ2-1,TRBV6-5,CASRQGADNEQFF,TGTGCCAGCAGACAGGGGGCGGACAATGAGCAGTTCTTC
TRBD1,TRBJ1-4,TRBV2,CASNPFPGQELSREKLFF,TGTGCCAGCAATCCGTTCCCGGGACAGGAACTAAGTCGTGAAAAACTGTTTTTT
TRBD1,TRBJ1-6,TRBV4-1,CASSQRGQGVSNSPLHF,TGCGCCAGCAGCCAGCGCGGACAGGGAGTTTCTAATTCACCCCTACACTTT
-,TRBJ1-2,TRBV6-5,CASSPRQAYGYTF,TGTGCCAGCAGCCCAAGACAGGCCTATGGCTACACCTTC